Each of the 15 T cell receptor beta chains below was sequenced from the same sample in a study of shared clonotypes between healthy human individuals. Assay used: immunoSEQ multiplex PCR; TCRdb lists only in-frame clones, some missing. The data hold roughly 2 million clones, with 90% to 97% observed a single time. Material for sequencing was naive CD4+ T cells sorted from blood. This sample's subset: CD45RA+ positively selected. These receptors were obtained from a young man in good health.

The chain recombines TRBV2 with TRBJ2-7; TRBD1 aligns across 10 bases. Germline trimming cut 5 bases from V and 7 bases from J; bases unmatched to any gene: 11. Germline CDR1 and CDR2: SNHLY and FYNNEI. The CDR3 has 15 residues. The CDR3 nucleotides read TGTGCCAGCAGTCACCCCGGGACAGGGGTGGGGGAGCAGTACTTC. It translates to CASSHPGTGVGEQYF. Full variable domain (remainder filled in from reference TRBV2 and TRBJ2-7): EPEVTQTPSHQVTQMGQEVILRCVPISNHLYFYWYRQILGQKVEFLVSFYNNEISEKSEIFDDQFSVERPDGSNFTLKIRSTKLEDSAMYFCASSHPGTGVGEQYFGPGTRLTVT.

The chain couples TRBV19 to TRBJ1-6, with 7 nucleotides matching TRBD1. Germline V gene sequence: CDR1 LNHDA, CDR2 SQIVND (reference sequence). J gave up 10 bases and V 1 base, and 10 bases lay outside the gene matches. The CDR3 sequence is 16 residues long. The CDR3 DNA sequence: TGTGCCAGTAGTATAGTTGGAGGGGGCTCGGAGTCACCCCTCCACTTT. Amino acids: CASSIVGGGSESPLHF.

The chain combines TRBV5-8 with TRBJ2-7; 9 nucleotides match TRBD1. Trimming took 2 bases from V and 3 from J; bases not matched to a gene: 3. The CDR3 is 14 amino acids. Looked up from germline, CDR1 is SGHTS and CDR2 is YDEGEE. The CDR3 here is CASSLTGGNYEQYF. For the CDR3, the DNA is TGTGCCAGCAGCTTAACAGGGGGCAACTACGAGCAGTACTTC.

The rearrangement joins TRBV7-6 to TRBJ2-3, with 9 positions matching TRBD2. From germline, CDR1 is SGHVS and CDR2 FNYEAQ. J lost 5 bases, V lost 1 base, and 4 bases had no gene match. The CDR3 has 15 residues. CDR3 region: CASSLGAGGRDTQYF. The CDR3 DNA sequence: TGTGCCAGCAGCTTAGGAGCGGGGGGCCGAGATACGCAGTATTTT.

This clone appeared once. The chain links TRBV6-1 to TRBJ2-3; D perhaps matches TRBD1 (6 bases). This CDR3 region has 13 residues. With 6 bases removed from V and 2 bases from J, the gap between germline ends came to 9 bases. Germline V gene sequence: CDR1 MNHNS, CDR2 SASEGT. The DNA of the CDR3 is TGTGCCAGCAGCCGGGACAACACAGATACGCAGTATTTT. Its protein product is CASSRDNTDTQYF.

This chain connects TRBV18 to TRBJ1-5; D possibly corresponds to TRBD1 (6 bases). The germline CDR1 and CDR2 sequences are KGHSH and LQKENI. The CDR3 runs 16 residues. V was trimmed by 6 bases and J by 2 bases, leaving 17 bases between them. The CDR3 loop reads CASSRQGGFGNQPQHF. CDR3 coding DNA: TGTGCCAGCTCCCGCCAAGGGGGTTTCGGCAATCAGCCCCAGCATTTT.

This chain connects TRBV9 to TRBJ2-5, with 10 bases that match TRBD1. Trimming cost V 4 bases and J 2 bases; bases outside gene matches: 5. The length of the CDR3 is 15 residues. Germline lookup yields CDR1 SGDLS and CDR2 YYNGEE. For the CDR3, the DNA is TGTGCCAGCAGCAGGGACAGGGGTACTCAAGAGACCCAGTACTTC. It is translated as CASSRDRGTQETQYF.

The V gene is TRBV6-1, the J gene TRBJ1-1; no firm D call. The CDR3 totals 13 residues. Trimming pared 4 bases from V and 3 bases from J, leaving 9 bases between. The germline V gene has CDR1 MNHNS and CDR2 SASEGT. In DNA, the CDR3 is TGTGCCAGCAGTGCGACTTGGGACACTGAAGCTTTCTTT. Residues: CASSATWDTEAFF.

This chain connects TRBV4-3 to TRBJ2-6; 8 bases are shared with TRBD1. The CDR3 runs 18 residues. Germline-derived CDR1 and CDR2 are LGHNA and YSLEER. V lost 0 bases and J lost 1; bases outside the gene matches: 5. Written as DNA, the CDR3 is TGCGCCAGCAGCCAAGATGCAGGGGGCATTTCTGGGGCCAACGTCCTGACTTTC. The encoded protein is CASSQDAGGISGANVLTF.

This chain connects TRBV5-5 to TRBJ2-7; D remains unclear. This CDR3 contains 15 residues. CDR1 and CDR2 (germline): SGHKS, YYEKEE (reference sequence). V gave up 4 bases and J gave up 5 bases, with 19 bases separating them. CDR3 amino acids: CASSRGTTKEDEQYF. CDR3 bases: TGTGCCAGCAGCCGTGGTACCACGAAAGAGGACGAGCAGTACTTC.

The J gene is TRBJ1-3, the V gene TRBV10-3; D gene ambiguous. V was cut by 2 bases and J by 4 bases, with 12 bases left in between. This CDR3 region has 15 residues. Germline V gives CDR1 ENHRY, CDR2 SYGVKD. CDR3 sequence: CAISESPTFGNTIYF. DNA of the CDR3: TGTGCCATCAGTGAGAGTCCTACCTTCGGAAACACCATATATTTT.

This rearrangement joins TRBV2 to TRBJ1-1; D is uncertain. The V gene's germline CDR1 is SNHLY and CDR2 FYNNEI. CDR3 length: 13 amino acids. With 1 base removed from V and 3 bases from J, the gap between germline ends came to 6 bases. CDR3 residues: CASSEDRYTEAFF. Here the CDR3 DNA reads TGTGCCAGCAGTGAAGACCGTTACACTGAAGCTTTCTTT.

This chain joins TRBV7-8 and TRBJ2-7; D might be TRBD1 (7 bases). Germline CDR1 and CDR2: SGHVS and FQNEAQ. This CDR3 has 15 amino acids. V dropped 3 bases and J dropped 0 bases, with 12 bases sitting between them. CDR3 nucleotides: TGTGCCAGCAGCTTCGCGGGACAGAGCTCCTACGAGCAGTACTTC. It specifies CASSFAGQSSYEQYF.

The gene calls are TRBV9 and TRBJ1-2, with 9 bases aligning to TRBD1. Germline-derived CDR1 and CDR2 are SGDLS and YYNGEE. V gave up 4 bases and J gave up 1 base; unmatched junction bases: 5. This CDR3 has 15 amino acids. Here the CDR3 DNA reads TGTGCCAGCAGCTTATGGGACAGGGATAACTATGGCTACACCTTC. Its protein is CASSLWDRDNYGYTF. The full variable domain, its missing parts supplied by reference TRBV9 and TRBJ1-2, is DSGVTQTPKHLITATGQRVTLRCSPRSGDLSVYWYQQSLDQGLQFLIQYYNGEERAKGNILERFSAQQFPDLHSELNLSSLELGDSALYFCASSLWDRDNYGYTFGSGTRLTVV.

The chain recombines TRBV20-1 with TRBJ2-5; D not certain. Trimming pared 8 bases from V and 5 bases from J, leaving 9 bases between. The germline V gene encodes CDR1 DFQATT and CDR2 SNEGSKA (reference sequence). The CDR3 consists of 10 residues. CDR3 sequence reads: CSSGYETQYF. In nucleotides, the CDR3 is TGCAGTTCAGGATATGAGACCCAGTACTTC.